One T cell receptor (beta chain) is described in this entry. Its antigen remains unidentified. The naive CD8 fraction comprised CD45RO-negative cells positively selected for CCR7 and excluded terminally differentiated effector memory CD45RA+ cells. Assay: immunoSEQ multiplex PCR; the TCRdb copy retains only in-frame clones and omits some. This sample has about 870,000 clones, with 92% found just once. The sample comes from a study of shared clonotypes between healthy human individuals. Study information: Three plates each covered CD4 naive and memory; CD8 naive two, CD8 memory one. Study outcomes and limitations: Few donors restricted represented genetic and exposure-history diversity.

The sequence was collected from a man aged 25 to 40 in good health. Sample: naive CD8+ T cells sorted from blood.

The CDR3 loop reads CASSQADRQGYTGELFF. For the CDR3, the DNA is TGTGCCAGCAGCCAGGCGGATCGGCAGGGTTACACCGGGGAGCTGTTTTTT. J is TRBJ2-2 and V is TRBV5-6, with a weak D call TRBD1 (5 bases). Trimming stripped 4 bases from V and 3 bases from J, with 19 bases between. Germline V CDR1 and CDR2: SGHDT, YYEEEE. The CDR3 contains 17 residues.